These 18 T cell receptor beta chains originate from one sample sequenced in a study of blood T cell repertoires in COVID-19. The data were produced by immunoSEQ multiplex PCR, yet TCRdb's version contains in-frame clones alone and is incomplete. The sample has about 90,000 clones, about 89% seen once. Sequencing input: peripheral blood. The receptors were gathered from a human donor in a cohort sampled during active COVID-19.

J is TRBJ1-2 and V is TRBV30, with a weak D call TRBD1 (6 bases). Trimming cost V 2 bases and J 4 bases, with 8 bases left between them. Per germline, CDR1 GTSNPN and CDR2 SVGIG (reference sequence). CDR3 length equals 12 residues. CDR3: CAWSQQGYGYTF. Here the CDR3 DNA reads TGTGCCTGGAGTCAACAGGGCTATGGCTACACCTTC.

This rearrangement joins TRBV14 to TRBJ1-2, with a weak D call TRBD1 (5 bases). The CDR3 covers 13 residues. CDR1 and CDR2 (germline): SGHDN, FVKESK. The V gene lost 3 bases and the J gene lost 4 bases, with 9 bases spanning the gap. The CDR3 here is CASSQAGIYGYTF. CDR3 nucleotide sequence: TGTGCCAGCAGCCAGGCAGGGATCTATGGCTACACCTTC.

The chain recombines TRBV6-5 with TRBJ1-4; maybe TRBD1 (5 bases). With 4 bases removed from V and 2 bases from J, the gap between germline ends came to 8 bases. Germline V lookup: CDR1 MNHEY, CDR2 SVGAGI. The CDR3 runs 14 residues. The CDR3 DNA reads as TGTGCCAGCAGTTTGGGGGGTACTAATGAAAAACTGTTTTTT. It codes for CASSLGGTNEKLFF.

The chain joins TRBV3-1 (or the pseudogene TRBV3-2) to TRBJ2-7; 8 bases are a match to TRBD1. J was trimmed by 3 bases and V by 2 bases; bases with no gene match: 18. The CDR3 extends over 19 amino acids. Germline CDR1 and CDR2: LGHDT and YNNKEL (reference sequence). DNA of the CDR3: TGTGCCAGCAGCCAACGAACCCTTGTGACAGGGGCTCTCCACTACGAGCAGTACTTC. Protein sequence: CASSQRTLVTGALHYEQYF.

The V and J genes are TRBV3-1 (or the pseudogene TRBV3-2) and TRBJ2-7; maybe TRBD2 (6 bases). From germline, CDR1 is LGHDT and CDR2 YNNKEL (reference sequence). V lost 6 bases to trimming and J lost 3 bases, with 9 bases between them. The CDR3 length is 12 residues. CDR3 nucleotide sequence: TGTGCCAGCAGTCGGGGGATCTACGAGCAGTACTTC. This codes for CASSRGIYEQYF.

The chain combines TRBV18 with TRBJ2-3; TRBD1 matches 10 bases. The CDR3 contains 15 residues. The trim removed 3 bases at V and 3 bases at J, leaving 3 bases unmatched. CDR1 is KGHSH and CDR2 is LQKENI in the germline V gene. The CDR3 reads CASSPRQGATDTQYF. As DNA, the CDR3 is TGTGCCAGCTCACCCCGACAGGGGGCAACAGATACGCAGTATTTT.

The rearrangement joins TRBV5-8 to TRBJ1-6; 7 positions agree with TRBD1. After removal of 4 bases from V and 10 bases from J, the junction contained 11 bases not matched to a gene. Germline assignment: CDR1 SGHTS and CDR2 YDEGEE. This CDR3 comprises 15 residues. As DNA, the CDR3 is TGTGCCAGCAGCCTAGAACAGGGGTTGACCTCACCCCTCCACTTT. It encodes CASSLEQGLTSPLHF. Based on the CDR3 plus reference TRBV5-8 and TRBJ1-6, the full variable domain is EAGVTQSPTHLIKTRGQQATLRCSPISGHTSVYWYQQALGLGLQFLLWYDEGEERNRGNFPPRFSGRQFPNYSSELNVNALELEDSALYLCASSLEQGLTSPLHFGNGTRLTVT.

V is TRBV9 and J is TRBJ1-6; D is possibly TRBD1 (5 bases). This CDR3 region has 15 residues. V lost 4 bases and J lost 6, with 14 bases in between. Germline-derived CDR1 and CDR2 are SGDLS and YYNGEE. CDR3 in amino acids: CASSSTGQGNSPLHF. In DNA form, the CDR3 reads TGTGCCAGCAGCTCCACCGGGCAGGGTAATTCACCCCTCCACTTT.

The chain joins TRBV13 to TRBJ1-5; D gene uncertain. Germline lookup yields CDR1 PRHDT and CDR2 FYEKMQ (reference sequence). CDR3 length: 13 amino acids. Trimming took 0 bases from V and 3 from J, leaving 3 bases between them. CDR3 protein: CASSLGLNQPQHF. DNA of the CDR3: TGTGCCAGCAGCTTAGGCCTCAATCAGCCCCAGCATTTT.

The CDR3 DNA is TGTGCCAGCAGCCGATACTCTGGTGTAGTTAGTAGTGCCTACGAGCAGTACTTC. As protein: CASSRYSGVVSSAYEQYF. The chain is built from TRBV13 and TRBJ2-7, with D hard to call. Trimming pared 5 bases from V and 2 bases from J, leaving 25 bases between. Germline values: CDR1 PRHDT, CDR2 FYEKMQ (reference sequence). This CDR3 region has 18 residues.

V is TRBV7-9 and J is TRBJ2-3; possible D gene TRBD1, 5 bases. The CDR3 loop spans 14 amino acids. V was trimmed by 4 bases and J by 1 base, leaving 9 bases between them. Germline-derived CDR1 and CDR2 are SEHNR and FQNEAQ (reference sequence). The CDR3 DNA reads TGTGCCAGCAGCTCAGGACACCGCACAGATACGCAGTATTTT. Translated: CASSSGHRTDTQYF.

This clone was seen only once. The genes are TRBV19 and TRBJ1-1; no clear D gene. The germline CDR1 and CDR2 sequences are LNHDA and SQIVND (reference sequence). V lost 6 bases and J 4 bases, leaving 9 bases between the germline ends. There are 12 residues in the CDR3. CDR3 in DNA: TGTGCCAGTAGGGTGGGGAGCACTGAAGCTTTCTTT. It encodes CASRVGSTEAFF.

This clone was counted between two and nine times. V gene TRBV5-4 combines with J gene TRBJ2-2; TRBD2 matches at 7 bases. The CDR3 has 14 residues. Germline V gene lookup returns CDR1 SGHNT and CDR2 YYREEE (reference sequence). J was trimmed by 4 bases and V by 3 bases; bases with no gene match: 3. The CDR3 region is CASSSGGVTGELFF. CDR3 nucleotides: TGTGCCAGCAGCTCGGGGGGAGTCACCGGGGAGCTGTTTTTT.

J is TRBJ1-1 and V is TRBV6-5; D may be TRBD1 (5 bases). V dropped 8 bases and J dropped 4 bases, with 14 bases sitting between them. The CDR3 sequence is 13 residues long. Germline CDR1 and CDR2: MNHEY and SVGAGI. CDR3 loop: CASGATGSTEAFF. In DNA form, the CDR3 reads TGTGCCAGCGGCGCTACAGGTTCCACTGAAGCTTTCTTT.

CDR3 DNA: TGTGCCAGCTCACCTGATAGCAGCGCCCATAGTACGCAGTATTTT. This codes for CASSPDSSAHSTQYF. J is TRBJ2-3 and V is TRBV18, with D unresolved. Germline loops: CDR1 KGHSH, CDR2 LQKENI. Trimming pared 3 bases from V and 8 bases from J, leaving 18 bases between. This CDR3 has 15 amino acids.

This clone was seen once. The J gene is TRBJ2-5, the V gene TRBV3-1 (or the pseudogene TRBV3-2); 7 bases line up with TRBD1. This CDR3 is 14 amino acids long. CDR1 and CDR2 (germline): LGHDT, YNNKEL (reference sequence). The J segment lost 5 bases and the V segment lost 5 bases, leaving 8 bases of the junction unmatched. The CDR3 spells CASSYDRVPETQYF. In DNA form, the CDR3 reads TGTGCCAGCAGCTACGACAGGGTCCCGGAGACCCAGTACTTC.

The gene calls are TRBV9 and TRBJ2-3; TRBD2 matches 11 bases. CDR3 size: 16 residues. The germline CDR1 and CDR2 sequences are SGDLS and YYNGEE. V dropped 4 bases and J dropped 2; count of bases not matched to a gene: 6. The CDR3 sequence: CASSPLAGGPTDTQYF. The CDR3 region has the DNA TGTGCCAGCAGCCCCTTAGCGGGGGGGCCCACAGATACGCAGTATTTT.

This sequence joins TRBV11-2 and TRBJ2-1; 8 bases fit TRBD1. CDR3 length: 14 amino acids. The J segment lost 3 bases and the V segment lost 5 bases, leaving 3 bases of the junction unmatched. CDR1 and CDR2 from the germline V gene are SGHAT and FQNNGV. The CDR3 region has the DNA TGTGCCAGCAGCGGACAGGGAATCTACAATGAGCAGTTCTTC. This translates into CASSGQGIYNEQFF.